Here is one TCR beta chain with its context. Its target antigen remains unknown. Per-nucleotide qualities are absent, and no much larger clonotype sits a single base away. The data derive from a study of blood T cell repertoires in COVID-19 (dated by TCRdb to about 2020). For context, the study as a whole: The collaborator samples originated in the United States, Italy and Spain and spanned the acute and convalescent phases of COVID-19. The dataset comprised deeply sampled blood TCRbeta repertoires from subjects exposed to, actively infected with, or recovered from COVID-19. Where available, HLA class I and class II types were obtained from metadata supplied by the sample provider rather than from assay-based typing. Samples were obtained from the ongoing ImmuneRACE study (first 160 participants) and from some 1,300 subjects provided by 6 global collaborators. A freely available public database, intended as a resource for researchers studying the immune response to SARS-CoV-2, is where the repertoires were released. The material from the prospective study consisted of cDNA or gDNA derived from T cells, B-cell-depleted T cells, or PBMCs. A de-identified subject ID, COVID-19 status, age in years and sex were almost always included in the sample metadata.

In the prospective study, participants were roughly 18 to 95 years old, resided in under 30 geographic areas of the United States, and were enrolled through a virtual design. Cohort assignment in the prospective study relied on participant-reported clinical history from a screening survey and a study questionnaire. ImmuneRACE Cohort 3 recovered participants were defined by two consecutive negative NP/OP PCR tests, healthcare professional clearance, or symptom resolution. In the prospective study, whole blood, serum and a nasopharyngeal or oropharyngeal swab were collected from each participant by mobile phlebotomists. Participants in the prospective study had the option to provide additional blood draws and questionnaires over a roughly two-month period. Blood samples from the prospective study were shipped frozen or at room temperature prior to DNA extraction. The CDR3, cysteine through phenylalanine, is 13 amino acids long. CDR3 DNA only is kept here, 39 bases in frame from base 1. Trimming leaves V shorter by 6 bases and J shorter by 7 bases, with the junction holding 8 bases beyond the gene matches. From a lookup of the germline V gene (reference sequence), CDR1 and CDR2 are MNHEY and SMNVEV.

TCRbeta CDR3 regions were amplified from genomic DNA using the immunoSEQ Assay, a bias-controlled multiplex PCR. Per the original workflow: The number of nucleated cells in each sample was estimated by amplification of reference gene primers within the assay. To quantify the absolute abundance of each unique TCRbeta CDR3 rearrangement, sequence reads were collapsed and filtered. For each sample, productive Simpson clonality was calculated by taking the square root of Simpson's diversity index across productive rearrangements. In its TCRdb copy, this immuneACCESS table keeps in-frame sequences only and misses some clones. Where compared with another copy, unresolved V genes explain less than half of these, and the others have no known cause. The D gene and trimming were derived from the DNA, and the V and J assignments and clone size from that table. For this sample there are approximately 300,000 clones; under 90% appear just once. The top ten clones comprise about 9.4% of the sample.

Broad study findings and their caveats: How much clinical and demographic metadata was included differed by source and by participant, and the metadata was provided uncurated.

The rearranged segments are TRBV27 and TRBJ1-2; 7 nucleotides in the junction match TRBD1. Sample: PBMCs or T cells enriched from blood (not recorded which). This TCR came from a woman between 18 and 30 years old who had recovered from COVID-19. The nucleotide sequence reads TGTGCCAGCAGCTCCGACAGGGAGGCTGGCTACACCTTC. This yields the protein CASSSDREAGYTF.